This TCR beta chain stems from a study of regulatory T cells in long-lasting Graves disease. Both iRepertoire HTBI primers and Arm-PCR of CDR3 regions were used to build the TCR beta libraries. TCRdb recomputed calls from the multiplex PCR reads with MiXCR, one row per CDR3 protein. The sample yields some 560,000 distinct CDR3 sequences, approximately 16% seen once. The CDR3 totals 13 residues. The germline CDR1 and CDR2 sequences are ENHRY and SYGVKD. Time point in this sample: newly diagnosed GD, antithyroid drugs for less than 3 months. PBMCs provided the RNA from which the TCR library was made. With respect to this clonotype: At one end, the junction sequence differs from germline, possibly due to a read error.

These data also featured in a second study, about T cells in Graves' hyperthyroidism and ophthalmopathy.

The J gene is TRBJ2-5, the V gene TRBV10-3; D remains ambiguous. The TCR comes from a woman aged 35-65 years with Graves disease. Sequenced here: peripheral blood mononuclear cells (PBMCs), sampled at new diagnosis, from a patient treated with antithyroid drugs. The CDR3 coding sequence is TGTGCCATCAGTGAGAAGGGTAAAGAGACCCAGTGCTTC. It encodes CAISEKGKETQCF.